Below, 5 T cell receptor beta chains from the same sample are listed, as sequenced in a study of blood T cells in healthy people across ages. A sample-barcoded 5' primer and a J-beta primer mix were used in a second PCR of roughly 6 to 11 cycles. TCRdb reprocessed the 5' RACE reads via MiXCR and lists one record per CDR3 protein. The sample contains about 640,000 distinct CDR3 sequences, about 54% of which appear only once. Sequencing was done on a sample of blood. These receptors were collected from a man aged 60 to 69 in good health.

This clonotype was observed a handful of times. The CDR3 loop reads CATSDLGTGQETQYF. The CDR3, as DNA: TGTGCCACCAGTGATTTAGGGACAGGACAAGAGACCCAGTACTTC. This chain connects TRBV24-1 to TRBJ2-5; 8 nucleotides align to TRBD1. The V and J ends lost 1 base and 2 bases, in that order; junction bases with no gene match: 2. The CDR3 runs 15 residues. Per germline, CDR1 KGHDR and CDR2 SFDVKD.

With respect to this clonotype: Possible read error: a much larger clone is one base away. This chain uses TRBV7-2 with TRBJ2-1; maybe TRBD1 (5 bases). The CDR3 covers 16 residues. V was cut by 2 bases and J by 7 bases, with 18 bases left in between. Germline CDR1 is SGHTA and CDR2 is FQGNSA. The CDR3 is CASSLNHRISSNEQFF. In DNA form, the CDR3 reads TGTGCCAGCAGCTTAAACCACAGGATTTCGTCGAATGAGCAGTTCTTC. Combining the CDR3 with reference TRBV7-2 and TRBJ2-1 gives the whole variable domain GAGVSQSPSNKVTEKGKDVELRCDPISGHTALYWYRQSLGQGLEFLIYFQGNSAPDKSGLPSDRFSAERTGGSVSTLTIQRTQQEDSAVYLCASSLNHRISSNEQFFGPGTRLTVL.

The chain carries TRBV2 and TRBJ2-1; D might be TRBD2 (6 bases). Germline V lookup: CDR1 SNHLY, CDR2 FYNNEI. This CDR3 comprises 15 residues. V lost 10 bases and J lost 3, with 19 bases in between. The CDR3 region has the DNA TGTGCCACGCCGACTAGAACCCAAGGCTACAATGAGCAGTTCTTC. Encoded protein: CATPTRTQGYNEQFF.

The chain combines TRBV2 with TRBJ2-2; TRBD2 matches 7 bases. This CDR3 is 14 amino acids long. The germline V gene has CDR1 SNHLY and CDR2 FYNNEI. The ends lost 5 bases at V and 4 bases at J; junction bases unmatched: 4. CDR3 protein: CASSISGATGELFF. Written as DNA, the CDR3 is TGTGCCAGCAGTATAAGCGGGGCCACCGGGGAGCTGTTTTTT.

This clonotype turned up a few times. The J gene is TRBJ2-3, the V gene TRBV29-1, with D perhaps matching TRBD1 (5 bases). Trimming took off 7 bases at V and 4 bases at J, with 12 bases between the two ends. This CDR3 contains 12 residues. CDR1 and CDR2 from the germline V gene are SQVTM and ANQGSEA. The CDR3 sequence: CSGRASPDTQYF. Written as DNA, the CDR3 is TGCAGCGGCAGGGCCAGCCCAGATACGCAGTATTTT.